This T cell receptor (beta chain) was sequenced in a study of PD-1 blockade in classical Hodgkin lymphoma. Only a few counts were recorded for this clone. Its antigen is still unknown. Assay used: immunoSEQ multiplex PCR; TCRdb lists only in-frame clones, some missing. The sample shows under 130,000 clones, roughly 87% of them seen only once. Regarding time point: cycle 4 day 1 (C4D1), after about 6 weeks of nivolumab. Patients all relapsed after autologous stem cell transplantation, and there was variation in brentuximab vedotin exposure. Study-wide findings and caveats: By C4D1, diversity of CD4+ TCRs had risen significantly, whereas that of CD8+ TCRs had not. The repertoire differences lack a defined cause, possibly disease activity or prior therapy. Nivolumab initiation under 1 year post-ASCT meant exclusion.

V shed 4 bases and J shed 8 bases, with 8 bases lying between them. This CDR3 is 10 amino acids long. Per the germline V gene, CDR1 is SQVTM and CDR2 is ANQGSEA. This sequence originates from a human donor with classical Hodgkin lymphoma. V is TRBV29-1 and J is TRBJ1-1; TRBD1 is a possible D gene (6 bases). This sample comprised peripheral blood mononuclear cells (PBMCs), obtained before the fourth cycle of nivolumab. The chain's CDR3 is CSVADSEAFF. CDR3 sequence (DNA): TGCAGCGTTGCGGACAGCGAAGCTTTCTTT.